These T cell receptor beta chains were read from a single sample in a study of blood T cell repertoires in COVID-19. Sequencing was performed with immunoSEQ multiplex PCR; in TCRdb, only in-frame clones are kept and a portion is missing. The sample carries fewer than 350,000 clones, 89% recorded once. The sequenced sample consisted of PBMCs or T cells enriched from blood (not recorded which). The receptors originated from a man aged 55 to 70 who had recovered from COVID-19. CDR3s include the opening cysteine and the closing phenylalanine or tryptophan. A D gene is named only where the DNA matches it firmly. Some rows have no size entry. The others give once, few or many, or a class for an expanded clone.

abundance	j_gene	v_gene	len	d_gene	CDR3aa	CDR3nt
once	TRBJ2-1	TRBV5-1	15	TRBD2	CASSLATSGPNEQFF	TGCGCCAGCAGCTTGGCGACTAGCGGACCCAATGAGCAGTTCTTC
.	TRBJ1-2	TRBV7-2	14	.	CASSLAGGKNGYTF	TGTGCCAGCAGCTTAGCCGGGGGGAAGAACGGCTACACCTTC
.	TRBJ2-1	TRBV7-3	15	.	CASSLSGVAYNEQFF	TGTGCCAGCAGCTTAAGCGGGGTGGCCTACAATGAGCAGTTCTTC
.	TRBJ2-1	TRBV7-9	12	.	CASSPQRNEQFF	TGTGCCAGCAGCCCCCAGAGGAATGAGCAGTTCTTC
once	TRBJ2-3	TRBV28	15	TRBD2	CASRLAGGFTDTQYF	TGTGCCAGCAGATTAGCGGGAGGGTTCACAGATACGCAGTATTTT
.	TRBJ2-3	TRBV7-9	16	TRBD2	CAVLTSEGSSTDTQYF	TGTGCCGTCTTGACTAGCGAGGGGTCTAGCACAGATACGCAGTATTTT
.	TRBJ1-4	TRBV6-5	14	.	CASRQGRSNEKLFF	TGTGCCAGCAGACAGGGTCGGTCTAATGAAAAACTGTTTTTT
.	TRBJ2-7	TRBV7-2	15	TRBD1	CASSSRGPGQGEQYF	TGTGCCAGCAGCTCCCGAGGTCCGGGACAGGGCGAGCAGTACTTC
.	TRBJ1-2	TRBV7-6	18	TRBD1	CASSPAVTGGLRNYGYTF	TGTGCCAGCAGTCCCGCGGTGACAGGGGGTCTACGTAACTATGGCTACACCTTC
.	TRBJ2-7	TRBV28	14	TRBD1	CASGIQGASYEQYF	TGTGCCAGCGGGATACAGGGGGCAAGCTACGAGCAGTACTTC
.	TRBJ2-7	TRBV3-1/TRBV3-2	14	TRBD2	CASSQTSGRFEQYF	TGTGCCAGCAGTCAGACTAGCGGGAGGTTCGAGCAGTACTTC
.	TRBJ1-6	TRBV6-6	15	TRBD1	CASTLQGAWGSPLHF	TGTGCCAGCACCCTACAGGGGGCTTGGGGTTCACCCCTCCACTTT
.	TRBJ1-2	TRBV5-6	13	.	CASSRVAEGGYTF	TGTGCCAGCAGCCGGGTTGCGGAGGGTGGCTACACCTTC
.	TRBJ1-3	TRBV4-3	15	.	CASSQKRVSGNTIYF	TGCGCCAGCAGCCAGAAGCGAGTCTCTGGAAACACCATATATTTT
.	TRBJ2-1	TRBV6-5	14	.	CASSRDRSYNEQFF	TGTGCCAGCAGCCGAGACAGGTCCTACAATGAGCAGTTCTTC
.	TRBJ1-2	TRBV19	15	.	CASSLPRDSPYGYTF	TGTGCCAGTAGCCTCCCCCGGGACTCCCCCTATGGCTACACCTTC
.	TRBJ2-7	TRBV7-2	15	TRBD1	CASSRDRGQGYEQYF	TGTGCCAGCAGCCGGGACAGGGGGCAAGGCTACGAGCAGTACTTC
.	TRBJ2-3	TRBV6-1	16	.	CASSEWALTGTDTQYF	TGTGCCAGCAGTGAATGGGCCCTGACGGGCACAGATACGCAGTATTTT